The 16 T cell receptor beta chains below come from one sample, sequenced in a study of control samples from healthy donors and cancer patients. Sequenced by immunoSEQ multiplex PCR; TCRdb stores in-frame clones only, minus some. The sample consists of around 150,000 clones, 90% to 95% of them appearing once. What was sequenced was PBMCs. The source of these receptors is a man between 60 and 75 years old with colorectal cancer.

V is TRBV5-8 and J is TRBJ1-3; D unclear. The ends were cut back, 6 bases at V and 0 bases at J, with 16 bases in the middle. CDR1 is SGHTS, CDR2 YDEGEE, per germline. The CDR3 runs 16 residues. The CDR3 reads CASKAVILLSGNTIYF. The CDR3 DNA reads TGTGCCAGCAAGGCAGTCATCCTGCTCTCTGGAAACACCATATATTTT.

CDR3 protein: CATSGDTRTGTYEQYF. The CDR3 DNA follows: TGTGCCACCAGCGGGGACACCCGCACGGGCACCTACGAGCAGTACTTC. J is TRBJ2-7 and V is TRBV10-3; D is perhaps TRBD2 (7 bases). The germline CDR1 and CDR2 sequences are ENHRY and SYGVKD. The CDR3 has 16 amino acids. The germline V and J ends were trimmed by 10 bases and 2 bases, with 24 bases remaining between them.

The chain recombines TRBV11-2 with TRBJ1-6; maybe TRBD1 (5 bases). Germline CDR1 is SGHAT and CDR2 is FQNNGV. V lost 5 bases to trimming and J lost 6 bases, with 20 bases between them. CDR3 length: 17 amino acids. In nucleotides, the CDR3 is TGTGCCAGCAGCCTTTTCCGGGGGTCGGAAGGTAATTCACCCCTCCACTTT. Translated, it gives CASSLFRGSEGNSPLHF. Looking up the rest from reference TRBV11-2 and TRBJ1-6 gives the full variable domain: EAGVAQSPRYKIIEKRQSVAFWCNPISGHATLYWYQQILGQGPKLLIQFQNNGVVDDSQLPKDRFSAERLKGVDSTLKIQPAKLEDSAVYLCASSLFRGSEGNSPLHFGNGTRLTVT.

The chain recombines TRBV9 with TRBJ2-3; 9 bases fit TRBD2. Germline CDR1 SGDLS, CDR2 YYNGEE. After removal of 10 bases from V and 2 bases from J, the junction contained 8 bases not matched to a gene. This CDR3 region has 14 residues. This chain's CDR3 is CARRGGGPTDTQYF. The DNA of the CDR3 is TGTGCCCGCCGCGGGGGGGGGCCCACAGATACGCAGTATTTT.

The J gene is TRBJ2-7, the V gene TRBV19, with TRBD1 matching 9 bases. The germline CDR1 and CDR2 sequences are LNHDA and SQIVND (reference sequence). V lost 5 bases and J lost 3; bases outside the gene matches: 5. The CDR3 covers 14 residues. CDR3 coding DNA: TGTGCCAGTAGTGCCGACAGGGGGTTCTACGAGCAGTACTTC. Translated, it gives CASSADRGFYEQYF. The variable domain in full, with the rest retrieved from reference TRBV19 and TRBJ2-7, is DGGITQSPKYLFRKEGQNVTLSCEQNLNHDAMYWYRQDPGQGLRLIYYSQIVNDFQKGDIAEGYSVSREKKESFPLTVTSAQKNPTAFYLCASSADRGFYEQYFGPGTRLTVT.

The chain recombines TRBV27 with TRBJ1-2, with TRBD1 matching over 10 bases. This CDR3 contains 14 residues. With V trimmed by 6 bases and J by 5 bases, 6 bases remained unmatched. From germline, CDR1 is MNHEY and CDR2 SMNVEV (reference sequence). The DNA of the CDR3 is TGTGCCAGCAGACCCGGGACAGGGGCATATGGCTACACCTTC. It specifies CASRPGTGAYGYTF.

The chain employs TRBV30 and TRBJ2-1; a weak D match, TRBD2 (6 bases). The V gene's germline CDR1 is GTSNPN and CDR2 SVGIG (reference sequence). V was pared by 3 bases and J by 9 bases, with 15 bases between. The CDR3 extends over 13 amino acids. The CDR3, as DNA: TGTGCCTGGAGAAAGACCGGGGGTAGTGAGCAGTTCTTC. Translated: CAWRKTGGSEQFF. Using reference TRBV30 and TRBJ2-1 for the parts outside the CDR3, the full variable domain is SQTIHQWPATLVQPVGSPLSLECTVEGTSNPNLYWYRQAAGRGLQLLFYSVGIGQISSEVPQNLSASRPQDRQFILSSKKLLLSDSGFYLCAWRKTGGSEQFFGPGTRLTVL.

The CDR3 spells CASRGPGRTEAFF. DNA for the CDR3: TGTGCCAGCAGGGGGCCCGGACGGACTGAAGCTTTCTTT. The chain uses TRBV19 and TRBJ1-1; 8 nucleotides line up with TRBD1. Germline V gene lookup returns CDR1 LNHDA and CDR2 SQIVND (reference sequence). The CDR3 extends over 13 amino acids. V shed 9 bases, J shed 5 bases, and the junction held 8 bases outside the gene matches.

The chain has TRBV6-5 and TRBJ1-2, with a tentative D call TRBD1 (5 bases). From germline, CDR1 is MNHEY and CDR2 SVGAGI. The CDR3 has 14 amino acids. V shed 0 bases and J shed 7 bases, with 12 bases lying between them. This CDR3 is CASSYSSGVGGYTF. CDR3 in DNA: TGTGCCAGCAGTTACTCCTCGGGGGTGGGTGGCTACACCTTC.

The chain couples TRBV5-6 to TRBJ1-4; the D is unclear. There are 14 residues in the CDR3. V lost 2 bases to trimming and J lost 2 bases, with 7 bases between them. CDR1 and CDR2 from the germline V gene are SGHDT and YYEEEE. CDR3 residues: CASSFQWTNEKLFF. CDR3 nucleotide sequence: TGTGCCAGCAGCTTCCAGTGGACTAATGAAAAACTGTTTTTT.

This chain connects TRBV5-6 to TRBJ1-2; 7 nucleotides align to TRBD1. V lost 2 bases and J lost 4; bases outside the gene matches: 5. The CDR3 contains 14 residues. Germline loops: CDR1 SGHDT, CDR2 YYEEEE. The CDR3 DNA reads as TGTGCCAGCAGCTTCCGGGACAGAATCTATGGCTACACCTTC. This gives the protein CASSFRDRIYGYTF.

The V gene is TRBV9, the J gene TRBJ1-1, with D possibly TRBD1 on 6 matching bases. The CDR3 covers 15 residues. Germline V lookup: CDR1 SGDLS, CDR2 YYNGEE. The V end was cut by 0 bases, the J end by 7 bases, with 16 bases between. The CDR3, as DNA: TGTGCCAGCAGCGTAGGAGGAACAGGGTCCAGTGAAGCTTTCTTT. It translates to CASSVGGTGSSEAFF.

This clone was observed once. This rearrangement joins TRBV4-1 to TRBJ2-2; unclear D gene. Germline values: CDR1 MGHRA, CDR2 YSYEKL. V lost 7 bases to trimming and J lost 0 bases, with 15 bases between them. This CDR3 region has 16 residues. CDR3 sequence (DNA): TGCGCCAGCAACCACGAAGAGATTTCGAACACCGGGGAGCTGTTTTTT. Its translation: CASNHEEISNTGELFF.

This chain uses TRBV4-1 with TRBJ2-2, with 11 bases matching TRBD1. The CDR3 sequence is 17 residues long. Germline V gene sequence: CDR1 MGHRA, CDR2 YSYEKL. The V gene end was trimmed by 2 bases and the J gene end by 6 bases; junction bases not matched to a gene: 8. The CDR3 DNA reads TGCGCCAGCAGCCAACGTATGGCGGGACAGGGGGCCGGGGAGCTGTTTTTT. It translates to CASSQRMAGQGAGELFF.

V usage is TRBV5-8 and J usage is TRBJ1-5; D gene uncertain. V was clipped by 2 bases and J by 5 bases, with 11 bases between them. This CDR3 contains 14 residues. Germline values: CDR1 SGHTS, CDR2 YDEGEE. This chain's CDR3 is CASSFMGFYQPQHF. The CDR3 DNA is TGTGCCAGCAGCTTTATGGGCTTCTATCAGCCCCAGCATTTT.

The chain uses TRBV25-1 and TRBJ1-1; TRBD1 agrees at 8 bases. V lost 7 bases, J lost 1 base, and 2 bases stayed unmatched. The CDR3 consists of 13 residues. CDR1 and CDR2 from the germline V gene are MGHDK and SYGVNS. The CDR3, as DNA: TGTGCCAGCAATGGACAGGGGAACACTGAAGCTTTCTTT. Translating gives CASNGQGNTEAFF.